Listed below are T cell receptor beta chains from one sample, sequenced in a study of post-analysis software for immune sequencing data. Via MiXCR, TCRdb re-called the PCR reads, giving one row per CDR3 protein. This table holds 160,000 or so distinct CDR3 sequences, roughly 35% found once. This material consisted of blood, taken after autologous hematopoietic stem cell transplantation. The receptor set was obtained from a girl under 18 with multiple sclerosis. The CDR3 runs from the conserved cysteine through the conserved F or W. A D gene is named only where the DNA matches it firmly. Rows give clone size only sometimes, using once, few, many, or a class for an expanded clone.

.	TRBV9	TRBD2	15	TRBJ2-1	CASSAAGTSVDEQFF	TGTGCCAGCAGCGCTGCCGGGACTAGCGTCGATGAGCAGTTCTTC
.	TRBV3-1	.	17	TRBJ2-3	CASSQGWSRGRTDTQYF	TGTGCCAGCAGCCAAGGTTGGTCCAGGGGTCGGACAGATACGCAGTATTTT
.	TRBV7-2	TRBD2	17	TRBJ2-1	CASSLARTSGYYNEQFF	TGTGCCAGCAGCTTAGCCCGGACTAGCGGGTATTACAATGAGCAGTTCTTC
.	TRBV20-1	.	13	TRBJ2-5	CSAFWGAGETQYF	TGCAGTGCTTTTTGGGGCGCAGGGGAGACCCAGTACTTC
.	TRBV9	TRBD1	16	TRBJ1-1	CASSSDVGQGGTEAFF	TGTGCCAGCAGCTCTGACGTCGGACAGGGGGGCACTGAAGCTTTCTTT
few	TRBV20-1	.	14	TRBJ2-5	CSARESRGGETQYF	TGCAGTGCTAGAGAATCTAGGGGAGGAGAGACCCAGTACTTC
.	TRBV27	.	15	TRBJ2-6	CASSFSSSGANVLTF	TGTGCCAGCAGTTTTTCTAGCTCTGGGGCCAACGTCCTGACTTTC
few	TRBV7-3	TRBD2	15	TRBJ2-1	CASSLGTSAYNEQFF	TGTGCCAGCAGCCTAGGGACTAGCGCATACAATGAGCAGTTCTTC
few	TRBV5-6	TRBD1	15	TRBJ1-5	CASSLGQGNSQPQHF	TGTGCCAGCAGCTTGGGACAGGGAAACAGTCAGCCCCAGCATTTT
few	TRBV5-5	TRBD2	15	TRBJ2-1	CASSFSTSGNGEQFF	TGTGCCAGCAGCTTTTCGACTAGCGGGAATGGTGAGCAGTTCTTC
.	TRBV2	TRBD1	14	TRBJ1-2	CASSEGQGIDGYTF	TGTGCCAGCAGCGAGGGACAGGGGATCGATGGCTACACCTTC
.	TRBV6-6	.	17	TRBJ1-5	CASSYWPGPQDLEPQHF	TGTGCCAGCAGTTATTGGCCGGGACCTCAGGACCTTGAGCCCCAGCATTTT
many	TRBV5-1	.	15	TRBJ2-3	CASSPSNSWADTQYF	TGCGCCAGCAGCCCATCCAACTCATGGGCAGATACGCAGTATTTT
.	TRBV12-3/TRBV12-4	TRBD2	22	TRBJ2-3	CASSFSSNRGLAGVRSTDTQYF	TGTGCCAGCAGTTTTTCGTCGAATCGGGGACTAGCGGGAGTACGGAGCACAGATACGCAGTATTTT
.	TRBV11-3	.	15	TRBJ1-1	CASSSVMRGNTEAFF	TGTGCCAGCAGCTCCGTTATGAGGGGGAACACTGAAGCTTTCTTT
few	TRBV6-4	.	14	TRBJ1-6	CASSDGQMNSPLHF	TGTGCCAGCAGTGACGGGCAGATGAATTCACCCCTCCACTTT
.	TRBV6-2/TRBV6-3	TRBD2	15	TRBJ2-1	CASTPSGTSWNEQFF	TGTGCCAGCACACCCAGCGGGACTTCGTGGAATGAGCAGTTCTTC